A selection of T cell receptor beta chains follows, all from one sample in a study of Ad26.COV2.S vaccination and SARS-CoV-2 variants. Using immunoSEQ multiplex PCR, the repertoire was profiled, and TCRdb retains in-frame clones only, with some absent. The data contain some 340,000 clones, around 81% of them singletons. The sequencing here drew on peripheral blood, taken in a trial of Ad26.COV2.S vaccine versus placebo. The receptor source for this set is a person aged 18-65 years who received the Ad26.COV2.S COVID-19 vaccine or a placebo. CDR3s include the opening cysteine and the closing phenylalanine or tryptophan. Each record gives: J gene, clone size, V gene, CDR3 length, D gene, CDR3 protein, CDR3 DNA. D genes are given only for firm matches. Clone size appears in some rows only: once, few, many, or a class for an expanded clone.

j_call: TRBJ2-7
clone_size: .
v_call: TRBV11-2
cdr3_length: 15
d_call: .
cdr3_aa: CASSGDWGIRDEQYF
cdr3_nt: TGTGCCAGCAGCGGAGACTGGGGTATACGCGACGAGCAGTACTTC

j_call: TRBJ1-5
clone_size: .
v_call: TRBV6-5
cdr3_length: 14
d_call: .
cdr3_aa: CASRRSGIGQPQHF
cdr3_nt: TGTGCCAGCAGGAGATCAGGGATCGGGCAGCCCCAGCATTTT

j_call: TRBJ1-1
clone_size: .
v_call: TRBV2
cdr3_length: 16
d_call: TRBD1
cdr3_aa: CASSRTGGGMNTEAFF
cdr3_nt: TGTGCCAGCAGTAGGACAGGGGGTGGAATGAACACTGAAGCTTTCTTT

j_call: TRBJ2-2
clone_size: .
v_call: TRBV27
cdr3_length: 18
d_call: TRBD2
cdr3_aa: CASSRVQGSGGASGELFF
cdr3_nt: TGTGCCAGCAGTCGAGTCCAGGGTAGCGGGGGGGCCTCCGGGGAGCTGTTTTTT

j_call: TRBJ1-5
clone_size: .
v_call: TRBV7-9
cdr3_length: 12
d_call: .
cdr3_aa: CASSPGRGPQHF
cdr3_nt: TGTGCCAGCAGCCCCGGTCGAGGGCCCCAGCATTTT

j_call: TRBJ2-2
clone_size: .
v_call: TRBV6-1
cdr3_length: 16
d_call: TRBD1
cdr3_aa: CASSGPGQGLFGELFF
cdr3_nt: TGTGCCAGCAGTGGCCCGGGACAGGGATTGTTCGGGGAGCTGTTTTTT

j_call: TRBJ2-3
clone_size: .
v_call: TRBV19
cdr3_length: 16
d_call: .
cdr3_aa: CASSIGLASGTDTQYF
cdr3_nt: TGTGCCAGTAGTATAGGGCTGGCTAGCGGCACAGATACGCAGTATTTT

j_call: TRBJ1-1
clone_size: .
v_call: TRBV15
cdr3_length: 16
d_call: .
cdr3_aa: CATSRDLRVMNTEAFF
cdr3_nt: TGTGCCACCAGCAGAGATCTGAGGGTAATGAACACTGAAGCTTTCTTT

j_call: TRBJ2-2
clone_size: .
v_call: TRBV7-2
cdr3_length: 12
d_call: .
cdr3_aa: CASRLNTGELFF
cdr3_nt: TGTGCCAGCAGGTTAAACACCGGGGAGCTGTTTTTT

j_call: TRBJ2-5
clone_size: .
v_call: TRBV6-5
cdr3_length: 14
d_call: .
cdr3_aa: CASRTISFAETQYF
cdr3_nt: TGTGCCAGCAGGACGATTAGCTTCGCAGAGACCCAGTACTTC

j_call: TRBJ1-1
clone_size: .
v_call: TRBV28
cdr3_length: 14
d_call: .
cdr3_aa: CASSLSRGKTEAFF
cdr3_nt: TGTGCCAGCAGTTTAAGCAGGGGTAAGACTGAAGCTTTCTTT

j_call: TRBJ2-1
clone_size: .
v_call: TRBV5-4
cdr3_length: 11
d_call: .
cdr3_aa: CASSSMVEQFF
cdr3_nt: TGTGCCAGCAGCTCAATGGTTGAGCAGTTCTTC

j_call: TRBJ2-5
clone_size: .
v_call: TRBV4-2
cdr3_length: 14
d_call: .
cdr3_aa: CASSRGDNQETQYF
cdr3_nt: TGTGCCAGCAGTCGTGGAGACAACCAAGAGACCCAGTACTTC

j_call: TRBJ1-3
clone_size: .
v_call: TRBV14
cdr3_length: 16
d_call: .
cdr3_aa: CASSQGMEGTGNTIYF
cdr3_nt: TGTGCCAGCAGCCAAGGGATGGAAGGGACTGGAAACACCATATATTTT

j_call: TRBJ2-2
clone_size: .
v_call: TRBV7-3
cdr3_length: 14
d_call: .
cdr3_aa: CASSLTTTTGELFF
cdr3_nt: TGTGCCAGCAGCTTAACTACGACCACCGGGGAGCTGTTTTTT

j_call: TRBJ2-2
clone_size: .
v_call: TRBV2
cdr3_length: 14
d_call: .
cdr3_aa: CASVGTANTGELFF
cdr3_nt: TGTGCCAGCGTCGGGACGGCAAACACCGGGGAGCTGTTTTTT

j_call: TRBJ1-1
clone_size: .
v_call: TRBV7-9
cdr3_length: 14
d_call: .
cdr3_aa: CASSWGSKNTEAFF
cdr3_nt: TGTGCCAGCAGCTGGGGGTCCAAGAACACTGAAGCTTTCTTT

j_call: TRBJ2-1
clone_size: .
v_call: TRBV7-3
cdr3_length: 16
d_call: .
cdr3_aa: CASSPNWGVGNNEQFF
cdr3_nt: TGTGCCAGCAGCCCCAATTGGGGGGTGGGTAACAATGAGCAGTTCTTC

j_call: TRBJ1-1
clone_size: .
v_call: TRBV4-1
cdr3_length: 18
d_call: .
cdr3_aa: CASSPQEWGRERGTEAFF
cdr3_nt: TGCGCCAGCAGCCCACAAGAGTGGGGCAGGGAACGTGGGACTGAAGCTTTCTTT

j_call: TRBJ1-1
clone_size: .
v_call: TRBV7-3
cdr3_length: 13
d_call: TRBD1
cdr3_aa: CASSTRTGAEAFF
cdr3_nt: TGTGCCAGCAGCACGCGGACAGGGGCTGAAGCTTTCTTT

j_call: TRBJ2-1
clone_size: .
v_call: TRBV4-1
cdr3_length: 14
d_call: TRBD1
cdr3_aa: CASQDRGSYNEQFF
cdr3_nt: TGCGCCAGCCAAGACAGGGGGAGTTACAATGAGCAGTTCTTC

j_call: TRBJ1-2
clone_size: .
v_call: TRBV5-1
cdr3_length: 13
d_call: TRBD1
cdr3_aa: CASSTGQGAGYTF
cdr3_nt: TGCGCCAGCAGCACAGGACAGGGGGCAGGCTACACCTTC

j_call: TRBJ1-5
clone_size: few
v_call: TRBV18
cdr3_length: 14
d_call: .
cdr3_aa: CASSPPGFNQPQHF
cdr3_nt: TGTGCCAGCTCACCACCGGGGTTCAATCAGCCCCAGCATTTT

j_call: TRBJ2-7
clone_size: .
v_call: TRBV27
cdr3_length: 13
d_call: TRBD1
cdr3_aa: CASQTGESGEQYF
cdr3_nt: TGTGCCAGCCAAACAGGGGAGTCAGGCGAGCAGTACTTC

j_call: TRBJ1-5
clone_size: few
v_call: TRBV4-1
cdr3_length: 17
d_call: .
cdr3_aa: CASSQGGPGASNQPQHF
cdr3_nt: TGCGCCAGCAGCCAAGGGGGGCCAGGAGCTAGCAATCAGCCCCAGCATTTT

j_call: TRBJ2-6
clone_size: .
v_call: TRBV7-8
cdr3_length: 17
d_call: .
cdr3_aa: CASSKIGTPSGANVLTF
cdr3_nt: TGTGCCAGCAGTAAAATTGGGACACCCTCTGGGGCCAACGTCCTGACTTTC

j_call: TRBJ2-2
clone_size: once
v_call: TRBV9
cdr3_length: 16
d_call: .
cdr3_aa: CASSVGGSGPTGELFF
cdr3_nt: TGTGCCAGCAGCGTAGGAGGCTCAGGGCCCACCGGGGAGCTGTTTTTT

j_call: TRBJ2-7
clone_size: .
v_call: TRBV7-9
cdr3_length: 15
d_call: TRBD1
cdr3_aa: CASSPRTGVAYEQYF
cdr3_nt: TGTGCCAGCAGCCCAAGGACAGGGGTAGCCTACGAGCAGTACTTC

j_call: TRBJ2-5
clone_size: .
v_call: TRBV28
cdr3_length: 16
d_call: TRBD1
cdr3_aa: CASSSPGTGDQETQYF
cdr3_nt: TGTGCCAGCAGTTCCCCCGGGACAGGGGACCAAGAGACCCAGTACTTC

j_call: TRBJ1-5
clone_size: .
v_call: TRBV6-6
cdr3_length: 15
d_call: .
cdr3_aa: CASSLRTDSNQPQHF
cdr3_nt: TGTGCCAGCAGCCTTAGGACAGATAGCAATCAGCCCCAGCATTTT

j_call: TRBJ2-1
clone_size: .
v_call: TRBV6-5
cdr3_length: 15
d_call: TRBD1
cdr3_aa: CASHKPGQPLDEQFF
cdr3_nt: TGTGCCAGCCACAAACCGGGACAGCCTCTGGATGAGCAGTTCTTC

j_call: TRBJ1-1
clone_size: .
v_call: TRBV19
cdr3_length: 13
d_call: .
cdr3_aa: CASSTPGRTEAFF
cdr3_nt: TGTGCCAGTAGTACACCCGGGAGAACGGAAGCTTTCTTT

j_call: TRBJ1-3
clone_size: .
v_call: TRBV30
cdr3_length: 14
d_call: .
cdr3_aa: CAWSWGSSGNTIYF
cdr3_nt: TGTGCCTGGAGTTGGGGCAGCTCTGGAAACACCATATATTTT

j_call: TRBJ1-2
clone_size: .
v_call: TRBV18
cdr3_length: 14
d_call: .
cdr3_aa: CASSPAGGDYGYTF
cdr3_nt: TGTGCCAGCTCACCAGCGGGGGGTGACTATGGCTACACCTTC

j_call: TRBJ1-5
clone_size: .
v_call: TRBV18
cdr3_length: 13
d_call: .
cdr3_aa: CASSPGRGQPQHF
cdr3_nt: TGTGCCAGCTCACCCGGGAGGGGGCAGCCCCAGCATTTT

j_call: TRBJ1-2
clone_size: .
v_call: TRBV3-1/TRBV3-2
cdr3_length: 16
d_call: .
cdr3_aa: CASSQEGGGLGYGYTF
cdr3_nt: TGTGCCAGCAGCCAAGAGGGCGGGGGGCTTGGCTATGGCTACACCTTC

j_call: TRBJ1-1
clone_size: .
v_call: TRBV5-1
cdr3_length: 13
d_call: .
cdr3_aa: CASSLLGNTEAFF
cdr3_nt: TGCGCCAGCAGCTTGTTAGGGAACACTGAAGCTTTCTTT

j_call: TRBJ1-4
clone_size: .
v_call: TRBV2
cdr3_length: 15
d_call: .
cdr3_aa: CASSPSEWRSEKLFF
cdr3_nt: TGTGCCAGCAGCCCGAGTGAGTGGCGCAGTGAAAAACTGTTTTTT

j_call: TRBJ1-5
clone_size: .
v_call: TRBV6-5
cdr3_length: 14
d_call: .
cdr3_aa: CASSTGRENQPQHF
cdr3_nt: TGTGCCAGCAGTACGGGGAGGGAGAATCAGCCCCAGCATTTT

j_call: TRBJ2-7
clone_size: .
v_call: TRBV5-1
cdr3_length: 14
d_call: .
cdr3_aa: CASSLARPSYEQYF
cdr3_nt: TGCGCCAGCAGCTTGGCTAGACCCTCCTACGAGCAGTACTTC

j_call: TRBJ2-7
clone_size: .
v_call: TRBV4-1
cdr3_length: 16
d_call: TRBD1
cdr3_aa: CASSRDSAYPSYEQYF
cdr3_nt: TGCGCCAGCAGCCGGGACAGCGCCTATCCTTCCTACGAGCAGTACTTC

j_call: TRBJ2-5
clone_size: .
v_call: TRBV2
cdr3_length: 12
d_call: TRBD1
cdr3_aa: CASQGARETQYF
cdr3_nt: TGTGCCAGTCAGGGGGCACGGGAGACCCAGTACTTC

j_call: TRBJ2-7
clone_size: .
v_call: TRBV2
cdr3_length: 15
d_call: TRBD1
cdr3_aa: CASSEATDREYEQYF
cdr3_nt: TGTGCCAGCAGTGAAGCCACTGACAGGGAGTACGAGCAGTACTTC

j_call: TRBJ2-7
clone_size: .
v_call: TRBV7-9
cdr3_length: 13
d_call: .
cdr3_aa: CASSPLVYDEQYF
cdr3_nt: TGTGCCAGCAGCCCCCTCGTTTACGACGAGCAGTACTTC

j_call: TRBJ2-3
clone_size: once
v_call: TRBV19
cdr3_length: 15
d_call: .
cdr3_aa: CASSAAEKRTDTQYF
cdr3_nt: TGTGCCAGTAGTGCAGCAGAGAAGCGCACAGATACGCAGTATTTT

j_call: TRBJ1-2
clone_size: .
v_call: TRBV5-8
cdr3_length: 11
d_call: .
cdr3_aa: CASSLSGGYTF
cdr3_nt: TGTGCCAGCAGCTTGAGCGGGGGCTACACCTTC

j_call: TRBJ2-2
clone_size: .
v_call: TRBV19
cdr3_length: 12
d_call: .
cdr3_aa: CVGRGVDGELFF
cdr3_nt: TGTGTAGGCAGGGGTGTTGACGGGGAGCTGTTTTTT

j_call: TRBJ2-4
clone_size: .
v_call: TRBV18
cdr3_length: 15
d_call: .
cdr3_aa: CASSPRLPGKNIQYF
cdr3_nt: TGTGCCAGCTCACCAAGATTGCCGGGGAAAAACATTCAGTACTTC

j_call: TRBJ2-2
clone_size: .
v_call: TRBV4-1
cdr3_length: 15
d_call: .
cdr3_aa: CASSPSPGAIGELFF
cdr3_nt: TGCGCCAGCAGCCCATCACCAGGGGCCATCGGGGAGCTGTTTTTT

j_call: TRBJ2-3
clone_size: .
v_call: TRBV12-5
cdr3_length: 16
d_call: .
cdr3_aa: CASGLVHPGREDTQYF
cdr3_nt: TGTGCTAGTGGTTTGGTACATCCGGGCCGGGAAGATACGCAGTATTTT

j_call: TRBJ2-3
clone_size: .
v_call: TRBV25-1
cdr3_length: 15
d_call: .
cdr3_aa: CASSESTGQTDTQYF
cdr3_nt: TGTGCCAGCAGTGAATCCACAGGGCAAACAGATACGCAGTATTTT

j_call: TRBJ2-3
clone_size: .
v_call: TRBV7-2
cdr3_length: 16
d_call: .
cdr3_aa: CASSLARGAFTDTQYF
cdr3_nt: TGTGCCAGCAGCTTAGCACGGGGGGCTTTCACAGATACGCAGTATTTT

j_call: TRBJ2-3
clone_size: .
v_call: TRBV7-2
cdr3_length: 15
d_call: TRBD1
cdr3_aa: CASSLSGQGGDTQYF
cdr3_nt: TGTGCCAGCAGCCTGTCAGGACAGGGAGGAGATACGCAGTATTTT

j_call: TRBJ1-1
clone_size: .
v_call: TRBV7-6
cdr3_length: 13
d_call: .
cdr3_aa: CASSLDRNTEAFF
cdr3_nt: TGTGCCAGCAGCCTCGACAGAAACACTGAAGCTTTCTTT

j_call: TRBJ1-3
clone_size: .
v_call: TRBV11-2
cdr3_length: 13
d_call: .
cdr3_aa: CASSSDRGDTIYF
cdr3_nt: TGTGCCAGCAGCTCAGACCGGGGAGACACCATATATTTT

j_call: TRBJ1-1
clone_size: .
v_call: TRBV4-1
cdr3_length: 13
d_call: .
cdr3_aa: CASSFRVGTEAFF
cdr3_nt: TGCGCCAGCAGCTTCAGGGTCGGCACTGAAGCTTTCTTT

j_call: TRBJ1-6
clone_size: .
v_call: TRBV28
cdr3_length: 13
d_call: .
cdr3_aa: CASVRQVHSPLHF
cdr3_nt: TGTGCCAGCGTTAGGCAGGTCCATTCACCCCTCCACTTT

j_call: TRBJ2-3
clone_size: many
v_call: TRBV7-9
cdr3_length: 14
d_call: TRBD1
cdr3_aa: CASSLVRTGNTQYF
cdr3_nt: TGTGCCAGCAGCTTAGTTAGGACAGGGAATACGCAGTATTTT

j_call: TRBJ2-5
clone_size: .
v_call: TRBV11-3
cdr3_length: 15
d_call: TRBD1
cdr3_aa: CASSLDGTDQETQYF
cdr3_nt: TGTGCCAGCAGCTTAGACGGGACAGACCAAGAGACCCAGTACTTC

j_call: TRBJ1-6
clone_size: .
v_call: TRBV28
cdr3_length: 16
d_call: .
cdr3_aa: CASSFPQSSYNSPLHF
cdr3_nt: TGTGCCAGCAGTTTCCCACAGAGCTCCTATAATTCACCCCTCCACTTT